Listed below are T cell receptor beta chains from one sample, sequenced in a study of blood T cells in healthy people across ages. Each CDR3 protein gets one entry after TCRdb re-called the 5' RACE reads with MiXCR. Here the sample spans 2 million or so distinct CDR3 sequences, roughly 49% being singletons. Sample: blood. All receptors derive from a woman aged 40 to 50 in good health. CDR3s include the opening cysteine and the closing phenylalanine or tryptophan. Fields, in order: V gene, D gene, J gene, clone size, CDR3 protein, CDR3 DNA. A D gene is named only where the DNA matches it firmly. Expanded clones get a size class; other rows say once, few or many, or leave the size out.

TRBV7-2	-	TRBJ2-3	-	CASSPPLNTQYF	TGTGCCAGCAGCCCACCGCTTAATACGCAGTATTTT
TRBV7-2	-	TRBJ2-3	-	CASSLLPLGTDTQYF	TGTGCCAGCAGCTTATTGCCCCTGGGCACAGATACGCAGTATTTT
TRBV4-2	-	TRBJ2-6	-	CASSQDRREAGFVSGANVLTF	TGTGCCAGCAGCCAAGATCGCAGGGAGGCTGGGTTTGTCTCTGGGGCCAACGTCCTGACTTTC
TRBV6-2/TRBV6-3	-	TRBJ2-7	-	CASRHPSDPTYEQYF	TGTGCCAGCAGACACCCGAGCGATCCCACCTACGAGCAGTACTTC
TRBV3-1	-	TRBJ2-1	few	CASSQDYRGGDAEQFF	TGTGCCAGCAGCCAAGATTATCGTGGAGGGGATGCTGAGCAGTTCTTC
TRBV29-1	TRBD1	TRBJ2-3	few	CSVERDRDTDTQYF	TGCAGCGTTGAACGGGACAGGGACACAGATACGCAGTATTTT
TRBV12-3/TRBV12-4	TRBD2	TRBJ2-3	-	CASSPPSGGGSTDTQYF	TGTGCCAGCAGTCCCCCTAGCGGGGGGGGAAGCACAGATACGCAGTATTTT
TRBV20-1	-	TRBJ2-7	few	CSAPALPFNYEQYF	TGCAGTGCTCCAGCTTTACCTTTTAACTACGAGCAGTACTTC
TRBV29-1	-	TRBJ2-7	few	CSVEAGSFYEQYF	TGCAGCGTTGAAGCGGGCAGTTTCTACGAGCAGTACTTC
TRBV28	-	TRBJ2-7	-	CATTGGYEQYF	TGTGCCACCACTGGGGGCTACGAGCAGTACTTC
TRBV6-5	-	TRBJ2-7	-	CASGSRTGNVAYEQYF	TGTGCCAGCGGCTCACGGACGGGAAACGTGGCCTACGAGCAGTACTTC
TRBV4-1	TRBD1	TRBJ2-7	-	CASSQGTGGFDYEQYF	TGCGCCAGCAGCCAGGGTACAGGGGGCTTCGACTACGAGCAGTACTTC
TRBV7-2	-	TRBJ2-3	few	CASSFVASTDTQYF	TGTGCCAGCAGCTTTGTTGCTAGCACAGATACGCAGTATTTT
TRBV6-2/TRBV6-3	-	TRBJ1-1	-	CASILKMNTEAFF	TGTGCCAGCATCCTAAAAATGAACACTGAAGCTTTCTTT
TRBV6-5	-	TRBJ2-3	few	CASSYSGKDTQYF	TGTGCCAGCAGTTACTCGGGGAAAGATACGCAGTATTTT
TRBV20-1	-	TRBJ1-6	-	CSARFTSSYNSPLHF	TGCAGTGCTAGGTTTACTAGCTCCTATAATTCACCCCTCCACTTT
TRBV9	TRBD2	TRBJ2-1	-	CASSVQIAGGSYNEQFF	TGTGCCAGCAGCGTACAAATCGCGGGGGGCTCCTACAATGAGCAGTTCTTC
TRBV20-1	-	TRBJ2-7	few	CSAIKGVSQYF	TGCAGTGCTATAAAAGGAGTCTCCCAGTACTTC
TRBV12-3/TRBV12-4	TRBD1	TRBJ1-2	-	CASSFDREINYGYTF	TGTGCCAGCAGTTTTGACAGGGAGATTAACTATGGCTACACCTTC
TRBV6-2/TRBV6-3	-	TRBJ2-7	-	CASSPQRGTGTTYEQYF	TGTGCCAGCAGTCCTCAACGAGGGACTGGGACAACCTACGAGCAGTACTTC
TRBV27	TRBD2	TRBJ2-3	-	CASSPLLAGTSVTQYF	TGTGCCAGCAGTCCCCTGCTTGCCGGGACTAGCGTCACGCAGTATTTT
TRBV7-2	-	TRBJ2-5	-	CASSPLTGTRETQYF	TGTGCCAGCAGCCCCCTGACGGGGACAAGAGAGACCCAGTACTTC
TRBV7-2	TRBD1	TRBJ1-2	-	CASSSNYRDSYGYTF	TGTGCCAGCAGCTCAAACTACCGGGACAGCTATGGCTACACCTTC
TRBV7-9	-	TRBJ2-7	once	CASSRLGREEQYF	TGTGCCAGCAGCCGCCTGGGACGGGAGGAGCAGTACTTC
TRBV7-2	-	TRBJ1-2	-	CASSFYSGTDANYGYTF	TGTGCCAGCAGCTTTTACTCCGGGACTGATGCTAACTATGGCTACACCTTC
TRBV6-1	-	TRBJ2-7	-	CASRSDGQYEQYF	TGTGCCAGCAGATCAGACGGGCAGTACGAGCAGTACTTC